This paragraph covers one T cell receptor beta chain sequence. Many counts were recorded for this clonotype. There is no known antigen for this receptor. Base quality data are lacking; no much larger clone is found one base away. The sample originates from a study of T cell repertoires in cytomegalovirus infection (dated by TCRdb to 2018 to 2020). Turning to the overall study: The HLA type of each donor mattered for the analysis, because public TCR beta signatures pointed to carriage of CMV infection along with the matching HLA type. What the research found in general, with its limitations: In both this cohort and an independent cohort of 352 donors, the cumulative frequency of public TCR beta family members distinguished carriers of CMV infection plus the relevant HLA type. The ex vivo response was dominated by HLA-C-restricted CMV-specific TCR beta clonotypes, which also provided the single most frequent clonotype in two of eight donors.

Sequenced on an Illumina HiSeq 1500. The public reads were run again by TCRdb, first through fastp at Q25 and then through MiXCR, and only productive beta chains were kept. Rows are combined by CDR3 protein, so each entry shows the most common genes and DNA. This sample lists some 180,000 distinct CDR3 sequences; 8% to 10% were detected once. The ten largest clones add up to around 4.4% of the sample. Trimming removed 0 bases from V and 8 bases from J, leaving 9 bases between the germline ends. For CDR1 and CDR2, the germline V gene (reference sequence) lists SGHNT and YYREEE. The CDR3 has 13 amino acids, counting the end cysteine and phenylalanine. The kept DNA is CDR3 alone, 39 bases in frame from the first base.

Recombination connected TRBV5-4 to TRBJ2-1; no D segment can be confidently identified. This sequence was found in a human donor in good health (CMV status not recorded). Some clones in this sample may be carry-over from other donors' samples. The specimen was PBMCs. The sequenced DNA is TGTGCCAGCAGCTTGGAGGCCTGGGATGAGCAGTTCTTC. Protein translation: CASSLEAWDEQFF.